The 24 T cell receptor beta chains in this list originate from one sample, sequenced in a study of CD8+ T cells in alopecia areata. cDNA serving as the sequencing template came from extracted, reverse transcribed RNA. The data were produced by immunoSEQ multiplex PCR, yet TCRdb's version contains in-frame clones alone and is incomplete. Altogether around 12,000 clones are present, approximately 71% being singletons, with the ten largest covering 7% to 7.5%. Treatment indicated: oral pan-JAK inhibitor, 5-10 mg twice daily. Researchers took lesional scalp punch biopsies and peripheral blood from people who were alopecia areata patients. Sequences were derived from skin, sampled at week 4, from a patient treated with tofacitinib. The receptors derive from a human donor with alopecia areata.

The rearrangement joins TRBV10-3 to TRBJ2-2; tentatively, D is TRBD1 (6 bases). V gave up 8 bases and J gave up 0 bases, with 16 bases separating them. Germline-derived CDR1 and CDR2 are ENHRY and SYGVKD. This CDR3 has 16 residues. The CDR3 DNA follows: TGTGCCATCTCTCTGGGGGCGATGTCGAACACCGGGGAGCTGTTTTTT. Amino acid sequence: CAISLGAMSNTGELFF.

This chain uses TRBV9 with TRBJ2-5; perhaps TRBD1 as D (6 bases). TRBJ2-7 matches the DNA end more closely, so the J call is doubtful. Germline V gene sequence: CDR1 SGDLS, CDR2 YYNGEE. The CDR3 sequence is 12 residues long. This CDR3 is CASSAQGLEQYF. CDR3 sequence (DNA): TGTGCCAGCAGCGCCCAGGGGCTCGAGCAGTACTTC.

Here the CDR3 DNA reads TGCAGCGTCCTCGACGGTTCCTACGAGCAGTACTTC. As protein: CSVLDGSYEQYF. The chain joins TRBV29-1 to TRBJ2-5; the D is unclear. The J call may not be correct, given that the DNA end is closer to TRBJ2-7. Germline V gene sequence: CDR1 SQVTM, CDR2 ANQGSEA. This CDR3 comprises 12 residues.

The chain links TRBV21-1 to TRBJ1-1. TRBV21-1 is labeled a pseudogene. The CDR3 has 16 amino acids. The CDR3 DNA sequence: TGTGCCAGCAGCAAGGCGGTGCCGGGTTCAAACACTGAAGCTTTCTTT. Amino acids: CASSKAVPGSNTEAFF.

The chain combines TRBV7-2 with TRBJ2-5, with D perhaps given as TRBD1 or TRBD2 (6 bases each). The CDR3 has 15 amino acids. The germline V and J ends were trimmed by 1 base and 4 bases, with 13 bases remaining between them. Germline V gives CDR1 SGHTA, CDR2 FQGNSA. The CDR3 sequence is CASSLDRVGGETQYF. The DNA of the CDR3 is TGTGCCAGCAGCTTAGACAGGGTGGGGGGAGAGACCCAGTACTTC.

This chain uses TRBV11-3 with TRBJ2-1, with a weak D call TRBD2 (5 bases). The germline V gene has CDR1 SGHNT and CDR2 YENEEA. CDR3 length equals 13 residues. V was cut by 5 bases and J by 8 bases, with 13 bases left in between. The CDR3 region has the DNA TGTGCCAGCAGCCCGAGGGTTAGGGATGAGCAGTTCTTC. Encoded protein: CASSPRVRDEQFF.

This clone has just a few counts. The chain has TRBV7-2 and TRBJ2-3; D is undetermined. Looked up from germline, CDR1 is SGHTA and CDR2 is FQGNSA. The CDR3 spans 13 residues. Trimming left V 6 bases short and J 4 bases short, with 11 bases between. In nucleotides, the CDR3 is TGTGCCAGCAGGGCCTCGGCAGCAGATACGCAGTATTTT. This sequence encodes CASRASAADTQYF.

This clone was seen only a few times. This rearrangement joins TRBV27 to TRBJ1-2; TRBD1 agrees at 8 bases. Germline assignment: CDR1 MNHEY and CDR2 SMNVEV (reference sequence). After removal of 6 bases from V and 6 bases from J, the junction contained 12 bases not matched to a gene. The CDR3 is made up of 15 amino acids. CDR3 in DNA: TGTGCCAGCAGGCATGGAACAGGGGGTGGGAATGGCTACACCTTC. This sequence encodes CASRHGTGGGNGYTF.

This clone came up once. The chain recombines TRBV23-1 with TRBJ2-7, with TRBD2 as a possible D gene (7 bases). TRBV23-1 is an ORF, with its function uncertain. Trimming left V 7 bases short and J 1 base short, with 23 bases between. The CDR3 runs 17 residues. The CDR3 DNA follows: TGCGCCAGCACTTTTATCCCCTCGGGGGGCCCTTCCTACGAGCAGTACTTC. Encoded protein: CASTFIPSGGPSYEQYF.

The rearrangement links TRBV19 to TRBJ2-7, with D possibly matching TRBD1 (5 bases). V was pared by 8 bases and J by 3 bases, with 14 bases between. CDR1 is LNHDA and CDR2 is SQIVND in the germline V gene (reference sequence). This CDR3 is built from 13 residues. The CDR3 region has the DNA TGTGCCAGTCGCCTAGGGGCCGACTACGAGCAGTACTTC. Its protein is CASRLGADYEQYF.

The rearrangement joins TRBV5-1 to TRBJ1-6, with 7 bases lining up with TRBD1. The CDR3 is 18 residues long. V trimming: 1 base; J trimming: 5 bases; junction bases outside the gene matches: 12. Germline CDR1 SGHRS, CDR2 YFSETQ. The CDR3 DNA follows: TGCGCCAGCAGCTTGTCAGGACAGGCCGGTATCCATAATTCACCCCTCCACTTT. Its protein is CASSLSGQAGIHNSPLHF.

This clone occurred a few times. The chain has TRBV7-9 and TRBJ1-1; D uncertain. The V end lost 5 bases, the J end lost 0 bases, and 16 bases lay between the germline ends. This CDR3 contains 16 residues. Per the germline V gene, CDR1 is SEHNR and CDR2 is FQNEAQ (reference sequence). DNA for the CDR3: TGTGCCAGCAGCCCTCGAGAGAGAGTAATGAACACTGAAGCTTTCTTT. Amino acid sequence: CASSPRERVMNTEAFF.

This clone has only one observation. The chain uses TRBV5-5 and TRBJ1-4; 9 bases line up with TRBD1. Unmatched junction bases numbered 5, after V lost 4 bases and J lost 7 bases. CDR1 and CDR2 (germline): SGHKS, YYEKEE (reference sequence). There are 14 residues in the CDR3. DNA for the CDR3: TGTGCCAGCAGCGGCCGGGACAGGGCTGAAAAACTGTTTTTT. It codes for CASSGRDRAEKLFF.

This clone was detected a few times. The chain couples TRBV7-2 to TRBJ2-5, with D possibly being TRBD2 (6 bases). Trimming pared 3 bases from V and 5 bases from J, leaving 13 bases between. The CDR3 runs 14 residues. Germline V gene lookup returns CDR1 SGHTA and CDR2 FQGNSA. The DNA for the CDR3 is TGTGCCAGCAGCTTCTCGGGTGGGGGGGAGACCCAGTACTTC. It yields the protein CASSFSGGGETQYF.

This clone occurred a few times. The chain couples TRBV6-1 to TRBJ1-5; no clear D gene. The CDR3 loop spans 14 amino acids. With 2 bases removed from V and 8 bases from J, the gap between germline ends came to 13 bases. Germline CDR1 is MNHNS and CDR2 is SASEGT. The CDR3 loop reads CASSELAVKEPQHF. The CDR3, as DNA: TGTGCCAGCAGTGAACTGGCAGTTAAGGAGCCCCAGCATTTT.

The chain employs TRBV6-1 and TRBJ2-4; 7 bases fit TRBD2. Germline V gene data show CDR1 as MNHNS and CDR2 as SASEGT. V lost 2 bases, J lost 0 bases, and 4 bases stayed unmatched. There are 16 residues in the CDR3. The CDR3: CASSEQAGLAKNIQYF. CDR3 coding DNA: TGTGCCAGCAGTGAACAAGCGGGGTTAGCCAAAAACATTCAGTACTTC.

The rearrangement links TRBV7-3 to TRBJ2-7; 11 positions match TRBD1. Germline loops: CDR1 SGHTA, CDR2 FQGTGA. This CDR3 has 15 amino acids. V was pared by 5 bases and J by 3 bases, with 6 bases of the junction left unmatched. This CDR3 is CASSPEGTGGYEQYF. The CDR3 nucleotides read TGTGCCAGCAGCCCCGAAGGGACAGGGGGCTACGAGCAGTACTTC.

Only a few counts were recorded for this clone. The DNA for the CDR3 is TGTGCCAGCACCCCGACAGTTACCACAGATACGCAGTATTTT. Translation: CASTPTVTTDTQYF. The chain is built from TRBV2 and TRBJ2-3, with D possibly matching TRBD1 (5 bases). The CDR3 is made up of 14 amino acids. Germline values: CDR1 SNHLY, CDR2 FYNNEI. Trimming took 7 bases from V and 2 from J, leaving 13 bases between them.

The sample holds a few counts of this clone. The chain recombines TRBV4-2 with TRBJ2-5, with 10 nucleotides matching TRBD1. The CDR3 covers 16 residues. Germline CDR1 reads LGHNA; CDR2 reads YNFKEQ. Trimming removed 1 base from V and 1 base from J; junction bases left unmatched: 3. Here the CDR3 DNA reads TGTGCCAGCAGCCAAGCGCGGACAGGGGGCCAAGAGACCCAGTACTTC. It specifies CASSQARTGGQETQYF.

A single count supports this clone. The rearrangement links TRBV27 to TRBJ2-1, with 10 positions matching TRBD1. Per germline, CDR1 MNHEY and CDR2 SMNVEV (reference sequence). CDR3 length: 16 residues. The J segment lost 8 bases and the V segment lost 7 bases, leaving 14 bases of the junction unmatched. CDR3 coding DNA: TGTGCCAGCACTCCGGCCCTAGGGGACAGGGGCGATGAGCAGTTCTTC. Amino acids: CASTPALGDRGDEQFF.

This sequence joins TRBV4-3 and TRBJ2-1, with D perhaps assigned TRBD1 or TRBD2 (6 bases each). The V end was cut by 0 bases, the J end by 5 bases, with 11 bases between. Per the germline V gene, CDR1 is LGHNA and CDR2 is YSLEER. The CDR3 loop spans 15 amino acids. The CDR3 protein is CASSQEGGEDNEQFF. The CDR3 nucleotides are TGCGCCAGCAGCCAAGAGGGGGGCGAAGACAATGAGCAGTTCTTC.

The rearrangement joins TRBV11-2 to TRBJ1-1, with a tentative D call TRBD1 (5 bases). This CDR3 contains 19 residues. Germline V gives CDR1 SGHAT, CDR2 FQNNGV. The V gene lost 5 bases and the J gene lost 1 base, with 26 bases spanning the gap. The CDR3 DNA sequence: TGTGCCAGCAGCCCACCCGCTTGGGCAGGGAAGATGAAGAACACTGAAGCTTTCTTT. It encodes CASSPPAWAGKMKNTEAFF.

The table lists this clone with a count of one. The chain combines TRBV27 with TRBJ1-1; possible D gene TRBD1, 5 bases. Germline lookup yields CDR1 MNHEY and CDR2 SMNVEV (reference sequence). The CDR3 is made up of 13 amino acids. Trimming shortened V by 2 bases and J by 1 base, and 5 bases separated the two germline ends. The DNA for the CDR3 is TGTGCCAGCAGTTTACAGGGGAACACTGAAGCTTTCTTT. It codes for CASSLQGNTEAFF.

The chain has TRBV7-2 and TRBJ2-2; 11 positions agree with TRBD2. Germline CDR1 is SGHTA and CDR2 is FQGNSA. V gave up 5 bases and J gave up 4 bases; unmatched junction bases: 0. The CDR3 is 14 amino acids. The CDR3 region is CASSGTSGTGELFF. As DNA, the CDR3 is TGTGCCAGCAGCGGGACTAGCGGCACCGGGGAGCTGTTTTTT.